This T cell receptor beta chain was identified in a study of CD8 T cells in Susac syndrome. The wider study: The sequenced Susac syndrome patients comprised roughly 6 with active disease and about eight in remission.

The germline gives CDR1 SGHTA, CDR2 FQGNSA. V lost 2 bases to trimming and J lost 2 bases; unmatched junction nucleotides: 6. The CDR3 runs to 15 residues. TEMRA cells underwent FACS enrichment and CD8+ and CD4+ T cells underwent negative isolation. RNA in amounts of about 0.45 to 1 ug was reverse transcribed with random hexamers. Each CDR3 protein gets one entry after TCRdb re-called the immunoSEQ multiplex PCR reads with MiXCR. The sample lists under 200,000 distinct CDR3 sequences; 90% to 95% were seen once. This clonotype was obtained from a human donor with Susac syndrome. The J gene is TRBJ2-7, the V gene TRBV7-2; 7 nucleotides line up with TRBD2. Sequenced material: CD4+ T cells from PBMCs. CDR3 sequence (DNA): TGTGCCAGCAGCTTACGGTCTAGCGGTACCTACGAGCAGTACTTC. As protein: CASSLRSSGTYEQYF.